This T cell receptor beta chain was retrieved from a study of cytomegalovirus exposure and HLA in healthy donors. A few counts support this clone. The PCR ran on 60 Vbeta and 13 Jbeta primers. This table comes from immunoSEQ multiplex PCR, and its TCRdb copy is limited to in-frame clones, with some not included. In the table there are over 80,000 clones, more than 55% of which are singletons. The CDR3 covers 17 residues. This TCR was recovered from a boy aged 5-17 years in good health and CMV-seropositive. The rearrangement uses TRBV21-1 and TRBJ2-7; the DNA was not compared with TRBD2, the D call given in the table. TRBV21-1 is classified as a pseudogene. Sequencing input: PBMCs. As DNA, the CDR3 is TGTGCCAGCAGCTCGGGACTAGCGGGAGGGACATTTTACGAGCAGTACTTC. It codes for CASSSGLAGGTFYEQYF.